This T cell receptor beta chain was obtained from a study of cytomegalovirus exposure and HLA in healthy donors (dated by TCRdb to 2016 to 2017). Some background on the complete study: According to an earlier analysis of 587 of the donors, roughly 180 million T cells yielded some 110 million unique TCR beta sequences and 276 Gb of sequence data. The number of donors typed differed by locus, with roughly 629-640 for A, B, C, DRB1 and DQB1, around 500 for DQA1, 600 to 610 for DPA1, and some 440 for DPB1. Among approximately 370 genotyped donors of the cohort, an average of approximately 200,000 unique TCR beta nucleotide sequences was sequenced per donor, of which about 20% were non-productive. About 300 gigabases of sequencing data and tens of millions of unique TCR sequences were included in an early release covering several hundred HLA-typed donors. A later genetic analysis used genome-wide SNP genotypes for about 55% of the 666 donors, treating that subset as a discovery cohort. An earlier analysis of about 620 of the donors applied high-throughput TCR beta sequencing to assess whether each TCR beta V gene segment acted as functional or pseudogenic. In a later analysis, previously published TCR beta repertoires from 550 to 700 donors were re-analyzed and high-resolution HLA genotyping was added so that TCR occurrence patterns could be studied. About five DR-DQ haplotypes were treated as single units for association and clustering because of strong linkage in the cohort. The study aimed to test whether cataloging public T cell receptors could reveal signatures of past pathogen exposure. In addition to the first cohort of roughly 700 subjects, a separate validation cohort of 120 different subjects was used. Of the 398 genotyped donors, more than 75% were placed in the genetic ancestry cluster associated with self-reported Caucasian donors. In the later analysis, no new phenotypic data were used to find candidate immune exposures; instead, reliance was placed on TCR beta sequences and their occurrence across donors. All discovery cohort repertoires had been generated using a single sequencing platform. To predict cytomegalovirus infection status, the study combined high-throughput TCR immunosequencing, statistical association of individual TCRs with disease status, and machine learning. Both class I and class II loci were covered by HLA typing, at four-digit resolution. The study used immunosequencing to profile the T cell repertoires of 666 subjects and linked those repertoires to cytomegalovirus serostatus. Alongside the repertoire data, information on donor age, sex, ethnicity and CMV serostatus was compiled. Broader findings and caveats from the paper: Cytomegalovirus status was reported to be diagnosed by the classifier with high specificity and sensitivity in both the original and validation cohorts. Broadly in line with IMGT annotations, most TCR beta V segments showed up in productive rearrangements about 90% or about 30% of the time in an earlier analysis of a few hundred of the donors. HLA typing was unavailable for some donors at each locus, so association tests used only the typed subset. Only TCR beta chains were sequenced in this cohort, and the absence of alpha or paired-chain data limited detectable features. A later analysis found that HLA-associated TCR beta chains were more clonally expanded and had lower generation probabilities than equally common non-associated chains. The presence/absence analyses assumed that sequencing depth was roughly uniform across donors, and that assumption may not be true. A total of 150 or so TCR beta chains were listed by the study as associated with cytomegalovirus. A later analysis reported that several top co-occurrence clusters appeared linked to parvovirus B19, influenza, CMV and Epstein-Barr virus. A further reported finding was that TCR beta sequences accurately predicted the HLA-A and HLA-B alleles for most subjects in the first cohort. A group of highly shared sequence variants was considered likely to be a technical artifact of the sequencing pipeline. In vitro tests confirmed that a few of the cytomegalovirus-associated TCR beta chains recognize cytomegalovirus antigens. Strong co-occurrence of HLA alleles, especially DR and DQ, made assigning TCR associations to individual alleles difficult. The 87-base-pair reads could not distinguish some IMGT-functional V segments, including TRBV6-2 and TRBV6-3, so those segments were excluded. The authors suggested that the approach could potentially be generalized to other disease states and immunological phenotypes. Across donors, most TCR sequences were observed very rarely, whereas some public TCRs were present in many individuals. According to a later genetic analysis, donors in an Asian-associated ancestry cluster had fewer N-insertions in productive TCRs than the approximately 630-donor mean. In a later analysis, most CMV-associated TCR beta chains were found to appear HLA-restricted, with HLA associations seemingly driven largely by CMV exposure. In a later genetic analysis, a missense DCLRE1C variant was associated with V-gene and J-gene trimming of TCR beta chains, and the association was replicated in an independent cohort. The earlier analysis of approximately 590 of the donors excluded roughly 17 rarely observed V segments, including chromosome 9 orphons, because counts were too low. Correlated functional status among segregating V segments might be attributable to linkage disequilibrium, but an unknown experimental factor could not be ruled out. In a later analysis, 15,000 to 20,000 TCR beta sequences were associated with specific HLA alleles at a false discovery rate of 0.05. Immune exposure information for the cohort was limited to CMV serostatus. According to a later analysis, TCR association rates differed among HLA loci, with DRB1 alleles showing the most associated TCRs and HLA-C alleles showing the fewest.

Comments on this clone: Its antigen specificity is not known. Nothing much larger sits one base from this clone, and base qualities are not available.

Receptor amplification or capture employed the immunoSEQ multiplex PCR assay. For the multiplex PCR, a mixture combining 60 forward primers for TCR Vbeta segments and 13 reverse primers for TCR Jbeta segments was used. The CDR3 region of rearranged TCR beta genes was amplified from genomic DNA with a multiplex PCR assay. On the Illumina HiSeq System, the amplified TCR beta libraries were sequenced as 87-base-pair reads. The original pipeline was this. In a later analysis, tens of millions of unique TCR beta chains were counted across the 690 or so repertoires, and approximately 11 million of these chains were shared by at least two donors. A nearest-neighbor algorithm error-corrected the raw reads and collapsed the reads into unique sequences, merging closely related sequences to remove PCR and sequencing errors. Alignment of CDR3 sequences to IMGT reference sequences was used to assign V, D and J gene segments. Each retained sequence needed at least a six-nucleotide match to both a V gene segment and a J gene segment. A rearrangement was called productive if the CDR3 had no stop codons and remained in frame with V and J, and every other rearrangement was called non-productive. Following IMGT convention, CDR3 was defined as the stretch from the second conserved V-encoded cysteine up to the conserved J-encoded phenylalanine. The earlier analysis of about 610 of the donors excluded any sequence lacking an unambiguous match to a single V gene segment. An earlier analysis of some 500 of the donors classified V segments as functional when productive rearrangements were above 56.7% and as segregating when the standard deviation between donors was above 5%. To diagnose cytomegalovirus status from the catalog of TCR beta chain sequences, a statistical classification framework was built. A later analysis assigned V and J genes by comparing TCR nucleotide sequences with IMGT/GENE-DB human TR gene sequences. A later analysis assigned CDR3 sequences and most-parsimonious VDJ recombination scenarios with the TCRdist pipeline. In a later analysis, every TCR beta chain was defined by the combination of its CDR3 amino acid sequence and its V-gene family, and reads without a unique V-gene family were dropped. A later analysis removed 592 highly shared, low-generation-probability nucleotide sequences to deal with suspected cross-contamination and a sequencing artifact. For each public chain, a later analysis derived a clonal expansion index from normalized ranks of inferred template counts within each repertoire. A later analysis computed generation probabilities with a VDJ recombination model fitted to out-of-frame rearrangements, and checked the results against IGoR. A later analysis scored TCR-TCR, TCR-HLA and TCR-CMV co-occurrence with hypergeometric tests, applying a repertoire-size bias correction to TCR pairs. To estimate false discovery rates, a later analysis permuted the HLA or CMV assignments 20 times. In a later analysis, co-occurring TCRs were grouped using DBSCAN, and TCRdist sequence similarity was added for clustering within HLA-allele-positive subsets. Repertoires with fewer than 30,000 or more than 120,000 public chains, plus five repertoires with anomalous nucleotide sharing, were excluded from co-occurrence clustering. TCRdb retrieved this table from immuneACCESS and kept in-frame rearrangements only. Not all clones are present; in checked studies, unresolved V genes account for under half, and no reason is known for the remainder. That table supplies the V and J calls and clone size; D and trimming were determined from the DNA. The sample table shows 180,000 or so clones, and 82% are seen once. The ten largest clones represent 1.5% to 1.9% of the sample.

The germline V gene gives CDR1 as MDHEN and CDR2 as SYDVKM. Compared with germline, V lacks 6 bases and J lacks 6 bases; bases without a gene match: 7. The CDR3 numbers 14 residues from cysteine through phenylalanine. The kept DNA is CDR3 alone, 42 bases in frame from the first base. The cohort was made up of 650 to 700 healthy bone marrow donors. Cohort members were all nominally healthy when sampled, although unrecorded immune exposures were likely present. The donor was CMV seronegative and was included in the group of 352 seronegative cohort members. A peripheral blood sample was provided by each donor, and peripheral blood mononuclear cells were used for TCR beta sequencing. Genomic DNA extraction from the blood cell samples was performed with the Qiagen DNeasy Blood Extraction Kit.

The sample consisted of PBMCs. The rearrangement joined TRBV28 to TRBJ1-5; 8 junctional bases match TRBD1. The sequence was collected from a man aged 40-50 years in good health and CMV-seronegative. The CDR3 sequence is CASRRQGIGQPQHF. The nucleotides are TGTGCCAGCAGGCGACAGGGGATCGGTCAGCCCCAGCATTTT.